This TCR beta chain was sequenced during a study of CD4 T cells in relation to SARS-CoV-2 and coronaviruses. As for the study in general: Of the patients, 8 or 9 were male, a few female, two Hispanic.

Measured with immunoSEQ multiplex PCR; TCRdb has only the in-frame clones, and not every one. The sample has roughly 30,000 clones; under 80% are singletons. About this clone: Its antigen remains unidentified.

The sample comprised memory CD4+ T cells from PBMCs, cultured in vitro. The receptor comes from an adult with COVID-19.

DNA for the CDR3: TGTGCCAGCAGCTTAAGACAGGGGGCCCCACAAGAGACCCAGTACTTC. This translates into CASSLRQGAPQETQYF. The chain recombines TRBV7-3 with TRBJ2-5, with 10 bases lining up with TRBD1. Germline-derived CDR1 and CDR2 are SGHTA and FQGTGA. V lost 1 base to trimming and J lost 2 bases; unmatched junction nucleotides: 4. The CDR3 is made up of 16 amino acids.